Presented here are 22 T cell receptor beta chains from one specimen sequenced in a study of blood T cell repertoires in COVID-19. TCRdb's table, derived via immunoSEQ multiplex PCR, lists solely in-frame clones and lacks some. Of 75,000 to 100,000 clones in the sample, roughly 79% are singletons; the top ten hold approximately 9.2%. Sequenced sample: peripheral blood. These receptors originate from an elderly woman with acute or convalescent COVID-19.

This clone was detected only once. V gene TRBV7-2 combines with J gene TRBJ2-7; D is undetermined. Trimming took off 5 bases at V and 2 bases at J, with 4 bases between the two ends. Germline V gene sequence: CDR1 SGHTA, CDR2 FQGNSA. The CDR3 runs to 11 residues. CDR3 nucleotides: TGTGCCAGCAGCCGTGCCTACGAGCAGTACTTC. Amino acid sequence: CASSRAYEQYF.

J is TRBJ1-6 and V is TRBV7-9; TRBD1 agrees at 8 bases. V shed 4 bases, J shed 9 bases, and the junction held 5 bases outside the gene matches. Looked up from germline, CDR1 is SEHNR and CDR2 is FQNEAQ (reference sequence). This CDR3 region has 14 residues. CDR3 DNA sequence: TGTGCCAGCAGCTCCCAGGGGGCATTTTCACCCCTCCACTTT. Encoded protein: CASSSQGAFSPLHF.

For the CDR3, the DNA is TGCGCCAGCAGCCAAGATTCACCCCGGGATTTTGAGCAGTACTTC. Its translation: CASSQDSPRDFEQYF. J is TRBJ2-7 and V is TRBV4-1; tentatively, D is TRBD2 (5 bases). Germline CDR1 reads MGHRA; CDR2 reads YSYEKL. V was clipped by 0 bases and J by 7 bases, with 16 bases between them. The CDR3 runs to 15 residues.

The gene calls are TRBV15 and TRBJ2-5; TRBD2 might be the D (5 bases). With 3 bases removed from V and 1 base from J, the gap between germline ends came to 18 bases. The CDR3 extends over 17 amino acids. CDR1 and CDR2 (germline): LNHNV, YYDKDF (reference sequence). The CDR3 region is CATSSPLGRGPQETQYF. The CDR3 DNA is TGTGCCACCAGCAGCCCTCTTGGAAGAGGGCCCCAAGAGACCCAGTACTTC.

CDR3 DNA: TGCGCCAGCAGCTGGGGGCGCTCAACTGAAGCTTTCTTT. Its translation is CASSWGRSTEAFF. The chain uses TRBV5-1 and TRBJ1-1, with a possible D match to TRBD1 (6 bases). The V gene's germline CDR1 is SGHRS and CDR2 YFSETQ. The CDR3 is made up of 13 amino acids. The V end was cut by 3 bases, the J end by 5 bases, with 11 bases between.

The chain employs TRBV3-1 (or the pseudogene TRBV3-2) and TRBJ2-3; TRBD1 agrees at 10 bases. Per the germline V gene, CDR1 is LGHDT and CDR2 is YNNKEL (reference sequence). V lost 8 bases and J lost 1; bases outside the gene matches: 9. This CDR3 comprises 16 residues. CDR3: CASSDPGTGGTDTQYF. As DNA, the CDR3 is TGTGCCAGCTCTGATCCCGGGACAGGGGGCACAGATACGCAGTATTTT.

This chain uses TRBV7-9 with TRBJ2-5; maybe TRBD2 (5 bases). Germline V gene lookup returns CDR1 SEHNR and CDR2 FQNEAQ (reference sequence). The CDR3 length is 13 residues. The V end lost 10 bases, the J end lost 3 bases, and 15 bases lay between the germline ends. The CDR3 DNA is TGTGCCACCAAGAAGGGAGAAGAAGAGACCCAGTACTTC. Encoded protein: CATKKGEEETQYF.

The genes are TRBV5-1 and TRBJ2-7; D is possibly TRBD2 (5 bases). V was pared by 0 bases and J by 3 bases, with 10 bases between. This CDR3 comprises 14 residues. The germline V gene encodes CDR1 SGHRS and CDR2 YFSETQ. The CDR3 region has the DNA TGCGCCAGCAGCTTGGACGGGATGGGCTACGAGCAGTACTTC. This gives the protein CASSLDGMGYEQYF.

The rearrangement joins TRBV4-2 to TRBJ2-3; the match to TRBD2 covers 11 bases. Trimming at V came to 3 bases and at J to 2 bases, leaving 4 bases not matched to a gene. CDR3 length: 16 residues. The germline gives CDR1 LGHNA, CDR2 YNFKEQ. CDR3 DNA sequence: TGTGCCAGCAGCCAGACTAGCGGGGCTACCACAGATACGCAGTATTTT. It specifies CASSQTSGATTDTQYF.

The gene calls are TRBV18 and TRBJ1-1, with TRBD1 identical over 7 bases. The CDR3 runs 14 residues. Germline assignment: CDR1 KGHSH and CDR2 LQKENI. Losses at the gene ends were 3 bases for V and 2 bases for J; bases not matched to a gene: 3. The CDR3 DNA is TGTGCCAGCTCACCGGGACAGATAAACACTGAAGCTTTCTTT. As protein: CASSPGQINTEAFF.

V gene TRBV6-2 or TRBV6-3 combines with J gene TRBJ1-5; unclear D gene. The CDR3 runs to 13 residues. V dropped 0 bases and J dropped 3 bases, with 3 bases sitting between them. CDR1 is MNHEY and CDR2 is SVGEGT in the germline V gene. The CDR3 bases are TGTGCCAGCAGTTACTCACTCAATCAGCCCCAGCATTTT. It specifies CASSYSLNQPQHF.

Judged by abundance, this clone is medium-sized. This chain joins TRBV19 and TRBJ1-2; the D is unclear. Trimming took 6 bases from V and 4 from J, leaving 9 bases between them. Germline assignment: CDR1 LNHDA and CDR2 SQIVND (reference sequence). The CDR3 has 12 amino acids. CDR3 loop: CASSNPPYGYTF. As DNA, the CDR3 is TGTGCCAGTAGCAATCCCCCCTATGGCTACACCTTC.

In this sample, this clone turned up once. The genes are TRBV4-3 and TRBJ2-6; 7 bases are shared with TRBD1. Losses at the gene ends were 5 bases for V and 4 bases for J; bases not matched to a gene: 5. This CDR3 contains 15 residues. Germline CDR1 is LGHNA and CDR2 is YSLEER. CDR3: CASSFTGAGANVLTF. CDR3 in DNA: TGCGCCAGCAGCTTCACAGGGGCGGGGGCCAACGTCCTGACTTTC.

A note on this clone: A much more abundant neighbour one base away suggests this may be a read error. CDR3 in amino acids: CASSPSMNTEAFF. The CDR3 nucleotides are TGTGCCAGCAGCCCCTCTATGAACACTGAAGCTTTCTTT. The V call is TRBV7-2, the J call TRBJ1-1; no clear D gene. This CDR3 contains 13 residues. V was pared by 5 bases and J by 0 bases, with 7 bases between. Germline CDR1 and CDR2: SGHTA and FQGNSA.

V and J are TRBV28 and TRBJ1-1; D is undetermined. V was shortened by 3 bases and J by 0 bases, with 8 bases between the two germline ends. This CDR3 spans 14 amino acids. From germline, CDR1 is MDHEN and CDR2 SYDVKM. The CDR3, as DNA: TGTGCCAGCAGTTTGGTGCAGATGAACACTGAAGCTTTCTTT. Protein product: CASSLVQMNTEAFF.

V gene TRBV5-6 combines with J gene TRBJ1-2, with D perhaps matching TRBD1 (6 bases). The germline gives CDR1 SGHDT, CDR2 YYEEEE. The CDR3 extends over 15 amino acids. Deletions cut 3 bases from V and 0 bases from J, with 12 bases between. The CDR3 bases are TGTGCCAGCAGCTATGGACAGAATCCTAACTATGGCTACACCTTC. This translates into CASSYGQNPNYGYTF.

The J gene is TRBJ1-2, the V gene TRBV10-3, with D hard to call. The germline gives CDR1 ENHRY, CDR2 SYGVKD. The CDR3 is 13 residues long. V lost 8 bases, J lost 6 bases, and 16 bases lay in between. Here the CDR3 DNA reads TGTGCCATCCTTGGTCAGGAAGTGAATGGCTACACCTTC. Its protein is CAILGQEVNGYTF.

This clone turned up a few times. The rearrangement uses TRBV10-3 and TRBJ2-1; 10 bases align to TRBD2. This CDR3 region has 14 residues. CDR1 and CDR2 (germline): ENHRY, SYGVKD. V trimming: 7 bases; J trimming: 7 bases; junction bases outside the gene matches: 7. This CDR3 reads CAIKGTSAGNEQFF. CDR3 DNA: TGTGCCATCAAAGGGACTAGCGCTGGTAATGAGCAGTTCTTC.

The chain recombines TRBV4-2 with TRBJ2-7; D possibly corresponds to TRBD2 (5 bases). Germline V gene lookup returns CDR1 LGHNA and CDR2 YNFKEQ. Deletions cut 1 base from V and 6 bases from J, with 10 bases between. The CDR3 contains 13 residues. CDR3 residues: CASSQVSAGEQYF. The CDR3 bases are TGTGCCAGCAGCCAAGTTAGCGCCGGCGAGCAGTACTTC.

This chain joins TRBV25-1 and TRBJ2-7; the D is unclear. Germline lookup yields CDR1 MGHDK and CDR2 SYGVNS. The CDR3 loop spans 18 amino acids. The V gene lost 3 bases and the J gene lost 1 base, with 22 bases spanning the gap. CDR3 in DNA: TGTGCCAGCAGTGATACTTTGAGTCTCTGGTCAGGATCCTACGAGCAGTACTTC. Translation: CASSDTLSLWSGSYEQYF.

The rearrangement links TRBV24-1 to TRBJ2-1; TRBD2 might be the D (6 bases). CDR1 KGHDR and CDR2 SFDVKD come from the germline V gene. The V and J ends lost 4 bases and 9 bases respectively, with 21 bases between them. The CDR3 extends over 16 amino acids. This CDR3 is CATSDRTSLATSEQFF. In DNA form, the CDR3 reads TGTGCCACCAGTGACCGTACTAGCCTGGCGACGAGTGAGCAGTTCTTC.

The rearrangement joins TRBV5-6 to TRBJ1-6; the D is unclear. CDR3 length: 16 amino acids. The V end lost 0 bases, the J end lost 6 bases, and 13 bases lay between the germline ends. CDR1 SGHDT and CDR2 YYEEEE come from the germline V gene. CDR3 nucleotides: TGTGCCAGCAGCTTGGCCGGGAAAAAATCTAATTCACCCCTCCACTTT. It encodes CASSLAGKKSNSPLHF.